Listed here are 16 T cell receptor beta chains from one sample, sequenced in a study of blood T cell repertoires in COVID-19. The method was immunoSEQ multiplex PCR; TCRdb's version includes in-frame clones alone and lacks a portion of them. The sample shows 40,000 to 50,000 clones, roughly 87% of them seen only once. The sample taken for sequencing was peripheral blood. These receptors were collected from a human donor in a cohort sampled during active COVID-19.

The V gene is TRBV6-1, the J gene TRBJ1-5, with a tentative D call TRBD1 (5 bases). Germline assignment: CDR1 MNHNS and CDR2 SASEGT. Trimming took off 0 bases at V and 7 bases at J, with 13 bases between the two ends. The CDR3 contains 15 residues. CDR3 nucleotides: TGTGCCAGCAGTGAAGCACGGGCAGGGCGGCAGCCCCAGCATTTT. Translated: CASSEARAGRQPQHF.

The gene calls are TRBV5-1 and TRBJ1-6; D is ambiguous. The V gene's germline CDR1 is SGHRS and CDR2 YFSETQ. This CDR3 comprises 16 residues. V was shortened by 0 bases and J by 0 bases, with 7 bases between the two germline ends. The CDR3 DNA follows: TGCGCCAGCAGCTTGGCCGCGAGCTCCTATAATTCACCCCTCCACTTT. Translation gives CASSLAASSYNSPLHF.

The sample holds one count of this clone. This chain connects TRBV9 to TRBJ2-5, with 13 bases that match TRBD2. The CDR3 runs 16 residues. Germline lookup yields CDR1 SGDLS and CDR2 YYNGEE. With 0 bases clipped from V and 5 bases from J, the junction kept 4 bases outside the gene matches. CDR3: CASSVVLAGGLETQYF. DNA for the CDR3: TGTGCCAGCAGCGTAGTACTAGCGGGGGGGCTGGAGACCCAGTACTTC.

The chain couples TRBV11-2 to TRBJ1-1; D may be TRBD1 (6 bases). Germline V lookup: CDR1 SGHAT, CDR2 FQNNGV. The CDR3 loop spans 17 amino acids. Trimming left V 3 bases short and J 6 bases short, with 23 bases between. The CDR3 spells CASSLARTTQGHPEAFF. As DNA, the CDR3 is TGTGCCAGCAGCTTGGCGAGAACAACACAGGGACACCCTGAAGCTTTCTTT.

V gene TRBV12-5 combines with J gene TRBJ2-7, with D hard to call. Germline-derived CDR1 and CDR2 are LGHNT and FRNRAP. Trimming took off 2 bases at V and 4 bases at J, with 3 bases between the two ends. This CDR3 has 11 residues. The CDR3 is CASGLLYEQYF. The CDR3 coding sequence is TGTGCTAGTGGTTTGCTGTACGAGCAGTACTTC.

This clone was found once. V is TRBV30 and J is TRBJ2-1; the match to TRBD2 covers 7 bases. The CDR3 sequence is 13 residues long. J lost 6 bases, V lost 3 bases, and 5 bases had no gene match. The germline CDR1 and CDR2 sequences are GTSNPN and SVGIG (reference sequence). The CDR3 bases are TGTGCCTGGAGCCTTGGGAGGGGCAATGAGCAGTTCTTC. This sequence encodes CAWSLGRGNEQFF. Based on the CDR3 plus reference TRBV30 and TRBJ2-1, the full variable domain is SQTIHQWPATLVQPVGSPLSLECTVEGTSNPNLYWYRQAAGRGLQLLFYSVGIGQISSEVPQNLSASRPQDRQFILSSKKLLLSDSGFYLCAWSLGRGNEQFFGPGTRLTVL.

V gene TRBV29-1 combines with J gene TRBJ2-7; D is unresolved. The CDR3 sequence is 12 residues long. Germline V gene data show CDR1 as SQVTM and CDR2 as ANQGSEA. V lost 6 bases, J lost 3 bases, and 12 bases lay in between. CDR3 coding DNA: TGCAGCGTCACGCTCGACATCTACGAGCAGTACTTC. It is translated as CSVTLDIYEQYF.

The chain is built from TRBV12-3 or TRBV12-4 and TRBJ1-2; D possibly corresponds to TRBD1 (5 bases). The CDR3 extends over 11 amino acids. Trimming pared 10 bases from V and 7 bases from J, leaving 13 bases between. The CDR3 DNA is TGTGCCATACTTAGGGGCGGTGGCTACACCTTC. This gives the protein CAILRGGGYTF.

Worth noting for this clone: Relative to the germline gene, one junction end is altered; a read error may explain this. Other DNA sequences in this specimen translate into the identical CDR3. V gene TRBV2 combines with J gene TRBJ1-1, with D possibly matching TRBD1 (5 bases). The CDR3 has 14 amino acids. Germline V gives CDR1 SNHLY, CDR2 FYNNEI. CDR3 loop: CASSEQGGDTEAFF. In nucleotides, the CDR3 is TGTGCCAGCAGTGAACAGGGTGGAGACACTGAAGCCTTCTTT.

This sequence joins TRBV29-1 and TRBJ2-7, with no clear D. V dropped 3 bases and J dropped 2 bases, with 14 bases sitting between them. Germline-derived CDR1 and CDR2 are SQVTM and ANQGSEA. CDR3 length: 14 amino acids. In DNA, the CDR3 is TGCAGCGTTGAGCTCTACAGTGATACCTACGAGCAGTACTTC. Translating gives CSVELYSDTYEQYF.

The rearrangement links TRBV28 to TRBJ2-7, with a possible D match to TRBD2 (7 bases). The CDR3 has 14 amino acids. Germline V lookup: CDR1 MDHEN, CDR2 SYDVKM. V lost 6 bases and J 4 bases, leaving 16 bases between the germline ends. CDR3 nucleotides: TGTGCCAGCAGCCCTTCGGGGGGCGAATACGAGCAGTACTTC. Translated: CASSPSGGEYEQYF.

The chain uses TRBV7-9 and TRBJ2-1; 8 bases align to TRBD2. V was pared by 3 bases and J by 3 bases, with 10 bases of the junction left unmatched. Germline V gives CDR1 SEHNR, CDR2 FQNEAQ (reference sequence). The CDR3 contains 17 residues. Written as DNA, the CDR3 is TGTGCCAGCAGCTTCGAAACAAGCGGGAGTGGCTACAATGAGCAGTTCTTC. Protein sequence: CASSFETSGSGYNEQFF.

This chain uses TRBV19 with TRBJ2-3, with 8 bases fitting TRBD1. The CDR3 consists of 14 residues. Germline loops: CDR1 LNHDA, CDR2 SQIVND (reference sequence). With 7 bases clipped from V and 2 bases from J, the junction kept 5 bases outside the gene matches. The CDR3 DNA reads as TGTGCCAGTAAGCAACAGGGGGACACAGATACGCAGTATTTT. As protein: CASKQQGDTDTQYF.

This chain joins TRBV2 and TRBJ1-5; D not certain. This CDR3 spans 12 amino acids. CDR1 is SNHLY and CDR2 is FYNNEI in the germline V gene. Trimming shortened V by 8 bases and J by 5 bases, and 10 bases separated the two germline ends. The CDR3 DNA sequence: TGTGCCAGCGATAAGGGAGATCAGCCCCAGCATTTT. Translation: CASDKGDQPQHF.

CDR3 loop: CASSTPQGREQFF. In DNA form, the CDR3 reads TGTGCCAGCAGCACTCCACAGGGTCGAGAGCAGTTCTTC. The V and J genes are TRBV5-4 and TRBJ2-1; TRBD1 might be the D (6 bases). This CDR3 region has 13 residues. V was clipped by 4 bases and J by 10 bases, with 15 bases between them. Germline loops: CDR1 SGHNT, CDR2 YYREEE (reference sequence).

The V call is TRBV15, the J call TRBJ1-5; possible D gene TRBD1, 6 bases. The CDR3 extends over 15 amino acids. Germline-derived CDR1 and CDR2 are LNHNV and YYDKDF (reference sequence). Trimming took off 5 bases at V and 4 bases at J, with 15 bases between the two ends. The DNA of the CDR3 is TGTGCCACCAGCGGGCAAGGCGACAGGAATCAGCCCCAGCATTTT. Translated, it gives CATSGQGDRNQPQHF.